This passage covers 25 T cell receptor beta chains from one sample sequenced in a study of cytomegalovirus exposure and HLA in healthy donors. This PCR relied on a set of 60 Vbeta primers and 13 Jbeta primers. Clones were read by immunoSEQ multiplex PCR, and TCRdb kept only the in-frame ones, dropping some. This table has over 150,000 clones, roughly 89% appearing once. The source material was PBMCs. Receptors were obtained from a woman between 25 and 40 years old in good health and CMV-seronegative.

This chain uses TRBV19 with TRBJ1-3; no reliable D call. In germline, CDR1 is LNHDA, CDR2 SQIVND (reference sequence). This CDR3 comprises 12 residues. The germline V and J ends were trimmed by 8 bases and 0 bases, with 5 bases remaining between them. The CDR3 sequence: CASSVSGNTIYF. The CDR3 DNA follows: TGTGCCAGTTCAGTCTCTGGAAACACCATATATTTT.

V gene TRBV2 combines with J gene TRBJ2-7, with D perhaps TRBD2 (7 bases). V lost 8 bases to trimming and J lost 2 bases, with 13 bases between them. CDR1 and CDR2 (germline): SNHLY, FYNNEI. The CDR3 has 13 residues. The CDR3 DNA reads as TGTGCCAGCGAGCGGGACACCGCCTACGAGCAGTACTTC. Translated, it gives CASERDTAYEQYF.

The chain couples TRBV28 to TRBJ2-5, with D perhaps TRBD2 (6 bases). CDR3 length equals 15 residues. Germline V CDR1 and CDR2: MDHEN, SYDVKM. The V end was cut by 3 bases, the J end by 3 bases, with 14 bases between. CDR3 DNA: TGTGCCAGCAGTTTCGTATATGGGGGGAAAGAGACCCAGTACTTC. The encoded protein is CASSFVYGGKETQYF.

This clone has more than one count but fewer than ten. The J gene is TRBJ1-1, the V gene TRBV6-1; tentative D call: TRBD1 (5 bases). V dropped 5 bases and J dropped 0 bases, with 10 bases sitting between them. CDR1 and CDR2 from the germline V gene are MNHNS and SASEGT. The CDR3 has 14 residues. The CDR3 spells CASSLKGMNTEAFF. The CDR3 bases are TGTGCCAGCAGTCTCAAGGGGATGAACACTGAAGCTTTCTTT.

This rearrangement joins TRBV27 to TRBJ2-1; no firm D call. This CDR3 is built from 14 residues. Germline V gene sequence: CDR1 MNHEY, CDR2 SMNVEV (reference sequence). The V end lost 2 bases, the J end lost 0 bases, and 5 bases lay between the germline ends. CDR3 DNA: TGTGCCAGCAGTTTAACAAGCTCCTACAATGAGCAGTTCTTC. Protein: CASSLTSSYNEQFF.

The chain joins TRBV5-4 to TRBJ2-2; 12 bases are shared with TRBD2. The CDR3 is 15 residues long. J gave up 6 bases and V 9 bases, and 9 bases lay outside the gene matches. Germline V gene data show CDR1 as SGHNT and CDR2 as YYREEE (reference sequence). The CDR3 sequence is CAITLAGGGAGELFF. Here the CDR3 DNA reads TGTGCCATTACGCTAGCGGGAGGGGGCGCCGGGGAGCTGTTTTTT. Drawing the rest from reference TRBV5-4 and TRBJ2-2, the complete variable domain is ETGVTQSPTHLIKTRGQQVTLRCSSQSGHNTVSWYQQALGQGPQFIFQYYREEENGRGNFPPRFSGLQFPNYSSELNVNALELDDSALYLCAITLAGGGAGELFFGEGSRLTVL.

This clone was recorded only once. The final CDR3 position lacks the conserved phenylalanine or tryptophan, pointing to a likely read error. This rearrangement joins TRBV7-9 to TRBJ2-7; 8 bases agree with TRBD2. There are 14 residues in the CDR3. CDR1 is SEHNR, CDR2 FQNEAQ, per germline (reference sequence). The DNA of the CDR3 is TGTGCTAGCGGGACCAGCGGGGGATTCTACGAGCAGTACCTC. It translates to CASGTSGGFYEQYL.

The chain combines TRBV27 with TRBJ2-3, with D perhaps TRBD2 (6 bases). Germline values: CDR1 MNHEY, CDR2 SMNVEV (reference sequence). Between the trimmed V and J ends, which lost 5 bases and 2 bases, there was a span of 17 bases. CDR3 length: 16 amino acids. The CDR3, as DNA: TGTGCCAGCAGTCCCCCTAGCGAGGGGTTCACAGATACGCAGTATTTT. Translating it yields CASSPPSEGFTDTQYF.

The rearrangement links TRBV28 to TRBJ2-5; 7 nucleotides agree with TRBD2. The CDR3 runs to 16 residues. From germline, CDR1 is MDHEN and CDR2 SYDVKM. V lost 4 bases and J lost 0; bases outside the gene matches: 8. The CDR3 DNA reads TGTGCCAGCAGTTGGGGGGGTTCTGGGGACCAAGAGACCCAGTACTTC. It yields the protein CASSWGGSGDQETQYF.

This rearrangement joins TRBV6-1 to TRBJ2-7, with 9 bases lining up with TRBD1. V was clipped by 3 bases and J by 2 bases; unmatched bases: 2. The CDR3 is made up of 14 amino acids. CDR1 and CDR2 (germline): MNHNS, SASEGT. The CDR3 loop is CASSDRTGAYEQYF. The CDR3, as DNA: TGTGCCAGCAGTGACAGGACAGGGGCCTACGAGCAGTACTTC.

The chain couples TRBV7-2 to TRBJ2-7, with 10 bases that match TRBD1. Germline trimming cut 0 bases from V and 5 bases from J; bases unmatched to any gene: 7. The germline CDR1 and CDR2 sequences are SGHTA and FQGNSA. The CDR3 loop spans 16 amino acids. The CDR3 here is CASSLAGQGGTDEQYF. The CDR3 region has the DNA TGTGCCAGCAGCTTAGCCGGACAGGGGGGTACGGACGAGCAGTACTTC.

This sequence joins TRBV7-2 and TRBJ1-1; 8 bases align to TRBD1. Germline CDR1 is SGHTA and CDR2 is FQGNSA. The CDR3 runs 14 residues. The J segment lost 11 bases and the V segment lost 5 bases, leaving 13 bases of the junction unmatched. CDR3 DNA sequence: TGTGCCAGCAGCCTGGGACAGGCACCACTGAAGGCTTTCTTT. Protein sequence: CASSLGQAPLKAFF.

V gene TRBV9 combines with J gene TRBJ1-2; perhaps TRBD1 as D (5 bases). CDR3 length equals 15 residues. V lost 0 bases and J 5 bases, leaving 14 bases between the germline ends. Germline V CDR1 and CDR2: SGDLS, YYNGEE. CDR3 residues: CASSVARQGGYGYTF. The CDR3 DNA sequence: TGTGCCAGCAGCGTAGCTAGGCAGGGTGGATATGGCTACACCTTC.

The chain has TRBV29-1 and TRBJ2-4; TRBD2 is a possible D gene (6 bases). Germline V gene sequence: CDR1 SQVTM, CDR2 ANQGSEA. V lost 0 bases and J lost 7, with 13 bases in between. The CDR3 spans 14 residues. The CDR3 protein is CSVEDRGGRNIQYF. DNA for the CDR3: TGCAGCGTTGAAGATCGAGGAGGGAGGAACATTCAGTACTTC.

This chain connects TRBV4-1 to TRBJ1-3; D gene uncertain. In germline, CDR1 is MGHRA, CDR2 YSYEKL. The CDR3 spans 14 residues. V lost 1 base to trimming and J lost 11 bases, with 15 bases between them. CDR3: CASSQGTPPTSIYF. As DNA, the CDR3 is TGCGCCAGCAGCCAAGGGACTCCCCCCACGTCCATATATTTT.

This clone has just a few counts. The genes are TRBV5-1 and TRBJ2-7; 9 bases line up with TRBD2. V shed 0 bases and J 2 bases; nucleotides not matched to a gene: 3. This CDR3 is built from 15 residues. Looked up from germline, CDR1 is SGHRS and CDR2 is YFSETQ. The CDR3 DNA reads TGCGCCAGCAGCTTGGGAGGGACTAGCACCTACGAGCAGTACTTC. As protein: CASSLGGTSTYEQYF.

The J gene is TRBJ2-5, the V gene TRBV28, with D unclear. The J call may be mistaken, given a closer DNA end match to TRBJ2-7. The CDR3 is 14 residues long. Germline lookup yields CDR1 MDHEN and CDR2 SYDVKM. CDR3 residues: CASSLRGYSYEQYF. CDR3 coding DNA: TGTGCCAGCAGTCTGCGAGGTTACTCCTACGAGCAGTACTTC.

The V gene is TRBV5-4, the J gene TRBJ1-1; 10 positions agree with TRBD1. CDR1 and CDR2 from the germline V gene are SGHNT and YYREEE (reference sequence). V lost 4 bases, J lost 5 bases, and 8 bases stayed unmatched. The CDR3 is made up of 15 amino acids. The DNA for the CDR3 is TGTGCCAGCAGCGCTCGACAGGGGGCTTTGACTGAAGCTTTCTTT. Amino acids: CASSARQGALTEAFF.

The chain uses TRBV9 and TRBJ1-3, with a weak D call TRBD1 (5 bases). The germline V and J ends were trimmed by 0 bases and 0 bases, with 10 bases remaining between them. The CDR3 covers 16 residues. The germline V gene encodes CDR1 SGDLS and CDR2 YYNGEE. CDR3: CASSVGGRSSGNTIYF. For the CDR3, the DNA is TGTGCCAGCAGCGTAGGGGGCAGAAGCTCTGGAAACACCATATATTTT.

The genes are TRBV7-7 and TRBJ2-2; TRBD2 matches at 15 bases. The germline gives CDR1 SSHAT, CDR2 FNYEAQ (reference sequence). J lost 7 bases, V lost 4 bases, and 4 bases had no gene match. CDR3 length equals 16 residues. CDR3 in amino acids: CASSSWTSGGDGELFF. As DNA, the CDR3 is TGTGCCAGCAGCTCTTGGACTAGCGGGGGGGACGGGGAGCTGTTTTTT.

The chain carries TRBV19 and TRBJ1-5; possible D gene TRBD1, 6 bases. Deletions cut 8 bases from V and 3 bases from J, with 11 bases between. Germline V lookup: CDR1 LNHDA, CDR2 SQIVND (reference sequence). The CDR3 is made up of 13 amino acids. The CDR3 DNA follows: TGTGCCAGTGGGGGCCTGGTCAATCAGCCCCAGCATTTT. Protein sequence: CASGGLVNQPQHF.

This sequence joins TRBV5-1 and TRBJ2-1, with TRBD2 identical over 7 bases. V lost 7 bases and J lost 8; bases outside the gene matches: 15. CDR3 length: 15 residues. Germline values: CDR1 SGHRS, CDR2 YFSETQ. The CDR3 coding sequence is TGCGCCAGCGGCGGGAGTGGGGGGTTCTTGGATGAGCAGTTCTTC. Its translation: CASGGSGGFLDEQFF.

To note about this clone: Sequence at one end of the junction differs from germline and may be a read error. The chain links TRBV19 to TRBJ1-1; maybe TRBD1 (6 bases). The V gene's germline CDR1 is LNHDA and CDR2 SQIVND (reference sequence). The CDR3 length is 14 residues. The CDR3 is CATLVGPGGTEALF. CDR3 nucleotides: TGTGCCACTCTAGTTGGTCCTGGGGGCACTGAAGCTCTCTTT.

The V call is TRBV5-1, the J call TRBJ1-5; TRBD1 aligns across 8 bases. J lost 6 bases, V lost 4 bases, and 9 bases had no gene match. This CDR3 is built from 15 residues. Germline values: CDR1 SGHRS, CDR2 YFSETQ. CDR3 region: CASSLSGGDFQPQHF. The CDR3 DNA reads TGCGCCAGCAGCCTGTCAGGGGGCGATTTTCAGCCCCAGCATTTT.

V and J are TRBV15 and TRBJ1-5; 10 bases align to TRBD1. With 0 bases clipped from V and 4 bases from J, the junction kept 12 bases outside the gene matches. The CDR3 covers 19 residues. Germline CDR1 LNHNV, CDR2 YYDKDF (reference sequence). The CDR3 is CATSRDRGWGQGKNQPQHF. CDR3 nucleotide sequence: TGTGCCACCAGCAGAGATCGCGGCTGGGGACAGGGGAAAAATCAGCCCCAGCATTTT.